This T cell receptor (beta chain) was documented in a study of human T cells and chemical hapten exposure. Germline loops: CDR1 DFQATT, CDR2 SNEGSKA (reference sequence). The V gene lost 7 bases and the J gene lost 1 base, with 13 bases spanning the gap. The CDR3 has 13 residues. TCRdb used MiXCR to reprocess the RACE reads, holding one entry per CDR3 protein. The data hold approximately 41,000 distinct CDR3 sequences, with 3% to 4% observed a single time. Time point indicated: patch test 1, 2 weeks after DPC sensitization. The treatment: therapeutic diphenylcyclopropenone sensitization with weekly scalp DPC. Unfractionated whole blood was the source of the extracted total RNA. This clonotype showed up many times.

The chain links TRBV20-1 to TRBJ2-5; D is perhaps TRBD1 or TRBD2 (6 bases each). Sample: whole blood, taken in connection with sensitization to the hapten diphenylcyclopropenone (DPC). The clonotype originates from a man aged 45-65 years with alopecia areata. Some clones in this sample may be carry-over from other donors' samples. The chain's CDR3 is CSGGDKIQETQYF. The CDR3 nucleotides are TGCAGTGGGGGGGACAAGATCCAAGAGACCCAGTACTTC.